This is a list of T cell receptor beta chains from one sample in a study of cytomegalovirus exposure and HLA in healthy donors. TCRdb's table, derived via immunoSEQ multiplex PCR, lists solely in-frame clones and lacks some. The data contain tens of thousands of clones, around 80% of them singletons. The sequenced sample was PBMCs. The receptors stem from a male donor in good health and CMV-seropositive. CDR3s include the opening cysteine and the closing phenylalanine or tryptophan. D genes are given only for firm matches. The size of a clone is reported for some rows only, either as once, few or many, or as a class for expanded clones.

D gene: .; clone size: .; V gene: TRBV7-9; J gene: TRBJ2-1; CDR3 DNA: TGTGCCAGCAGCCAGACGGGACTTACCAATGAGCAGTTCTTC; CDR3 protein: CASSQTGLTNEQFF
D gene: .; clone size: many; V gene: TRBV18; J gene: TRBJ1-2; CDR3 DNA: TGTGCCAGCTCACCGAATACAGGGAACTATGGCTACACCTTC; CDR3 protein: CASSPNTGNYGYTF
D gene: TRBD2; clone size: .; V gene: TRBV9; J gene: TRBJ2-2; CDR3 DNA: TGTGCCAGCAGCGCCCTAGCGGGAGGACCCACCGGGGAGCTGTTTTTT; CDR3 protein: CASSALAGGPTGELFF
D gene: TRBD1; clone size: .; V gene: TRBV15; J gene: TRBJ2-7; CDR3 DNA: TGTGCCACCAGCAGAGATCGGGGACAGGGGATCGAGCAGTACTTC; CDR3 protein: CATSRDRGQGIEQYF
D gene: TRBD1; clone size: .; V gene: TRBV6-1; J gene: TRBJ1-3; CDR3 DNA: TGTGCCAGCAGCGAAGCTGGAGGACAGGGGCTGGGGGGGGCCATATATTTT; CDR3 protein: CASSEAGGQGLGGAIYF
D gene: .; clone size: few; V gene: TRBV19; J gene: TRBJ2-1; CDR3 DNA: TGTGCCAGTAGTATAGTCGGCAATGAGCAGTTCTTC; CDR3 protein: CASSIVGNEQFF
D gene: TRBD1; clone size: .; V gene: TRBV4-1; J gene: TRBJ2-3; CDR3 DNA: TGCGCCAGCAGCCCGCGACAGGGGATCACAGATACGCAGTATTTT; CDR3 protein: CASSPRQGITDTQYF
D gene: .; clone size: .; V gene: TRBV13; J gene: TRBJ2-7; CDR3 DNA: TGTGCCAGCAGCTTAGGGTACTCCTACGAGCAGTACTTC; CDR3 protein: CASSLGYSYEQYF
D gene: TRBD2; clone size: .; V gene: TRBV19; J gene: TRBJ2-7; CDR3 DNA: TGTGCCAGTAGTATGACTAGCGGGTCCTACGAGCAGTACTTC; CDR3 protein: CASSMTSGSYEQYF
D gene: TRBD1; clone size: .; V gene: TRBV2; J gene: TRBJ2-7; CDR3 DNA: TGTGCCAGCAGATCAAGACAGGGGTACTACGAGCAGTACTTC; CDR3 protein: CASRSRQGYYEQYF
D gene: TRBD2; clone size: .; V gene: TRBV5-6; J gene: TRBJ2-1; CDR3 DNA: TGTGCCAGCAGCCCCGGGGTCCGCGGGAGGGTCGGAAATGAGCAGTTCTTC; CDR3 protein: CASSPGVRGRVGNEQFF
D gene: TRBD2; clone size: .; V gene: TRBV19; J gene: TRBJ2-2; CDR3 DNA: TGTGCCAGTAGTATAGCCGGGCTAGCGGGAGTACCGGGGACCGGGGAGCTGTTTTTT; CDR3 protein: CASSIAGLAGVPGTGELFF
D gene: .; clone size: few; V gene: TRBV4-3; J gene: TRBJ2-1; CDR3 DNA: TGCGCCAGCAGCCAAGAATCGAGCACCTACAATGAGCAGTTCTTC; CDR3 protein: CASSQESSTYNEQFF
D gene: TRBD2; clone size: .; V gene: TRBV28; J gene: TRBJ2-7; CDR3 DNA: TGTGCCAGCAGTCCTACGTCCCCGGGAGGCTCCTACGAGCAGTACTTC; CDR3 protein: CASSPTSPGGSYEQYF
D gene: TRBD1; clone size: .; V gene: TRBV28; J gene: TRBJ1-6; CDR3 DNA: TGTGCCACCCGGACAGGCAATTATAATTCACCCCTCCACTTT; CDR3 protein: CATRTGNYNSPLHF
D gene: TRBD1; clone size: .; V gene: TRBV28; J gene: TRBJ1-5; CDR3 DNA: TGTGCCAGCAGCGCCGGGACAGCAAGCAATCAGCCCCAGCATTTT; CDR3 protein: CASSAGTASNQPQHF
D gene: TRBD1; clone size: .; V gene: TRBV11-3; J gene: TRBJ2-1; CDR3 DNA: TGTGCCAGCAGCTTAGGGGGACAGGGCACTTTGGGGAATGAGCAGTTCTTC; CDR3 protein: CASSLGGQGTLGNEQFF
D gene: .; clone size: .; V gene: TRBV7-6; J gene: TRBJ1-2; CDR3 DNA: TGTGCCAGCAGCTTAGCGACGGGGTTGAGTGGCTACACCTTC; CDR3 protein: CASSLATGLSGYTF
D gene: TRBD2; clone size: .; V gene: TRBV27; J gene: TRBJ2-1; CDR3 DNA: TGTGCCAGCAGTCGAGAAGGACTAGCGGTTTACAATGAGCAGTTCTTC; CDR3 protein: CASSREGLAVYNEQFF
D gene: .; clone size: .; V gene: TRBV25-1; J gene: TRBJ1-1; CDR3 DNA: TGTGCCAGCAGTGAATATGGGCAGGTGGCTGAAGCTTTCTTT; CDR3 protein: CASSEYGQVAEAFF
D gene: .; clone size: few; V gene: TRBV19; J gene: TRBJ2-7; CDR3 DNA: TGTGCCAGTAGTCCCCCGCCGGGGGGCGAGTACGAGCAGTACTTC; CDR3 protein: CASSPPPGGEYEQYF
D gene: .; clone size: .; V gene: TRBV2; J gene: TRBJ2-3; CDR3 DNA: TGTGCCAGCAGCCCCCCCAATAGAGGCGCAGATACGCAGTATTTT; CDR3 protein: CASSPPNRGADTQYF
D gene: .; clone size: .; V gene: TRBV7-3; J gene: TRBJ2-7; CDR3 DNA: TGTGCCAGCAGCTTATCTGGAGGAACCTACGAGCAGTACTTC; CDR3 protein: CASSLSGGTYEQYF
D gene: TRBD1; clone size: .; V gene: TRBV5-1; J gene: TRBJ1-2; CDR3 DNA: TGCGCCAGCAGCTCGGGGGACAGGGATTTGAGGGGCTACACCTTC; CDR3 protein: CASSSGDRDLRGYTF
D gene: TRBD1; clone size: .; V gene: TRBV7-9; J gene: TRBJ1-2; CDR3 DNA: TGTGCCAGCAGCCCTGGGGGGACAGGGGTGAGCTATGGCTACACCTTC; CDR3 protein: CASSPGGTGVSYGYTF
D gene: TRBD1; clone size: .; V gene: TRBV7-8; J gene: TRBJ2-7; CDR3 DNA: TGTGCCAGCAGCTTATCGGCTTGGACAGGGCTTGGCGCCTACGAGCAGTACTTC; CDR3 protein: CASSLSAWTGLGAYEQYF
D gene: TRBD1; clone size: .; V gene: TRBV5-1; J gene: TRBJ1-1; CDR3 DNA: TGCGCCAGCAGCTTAACCGGGACAGGGTGGACTGAAGCTTTCTTT; CDR3 protein: CASSLTGTGWTEAFF
D gene: .; clone size: .; V gene: TRBV29-1; J gene: TRBJ2-7; CDR3 DNA: TGCAGCGCCTTCGACAGTACCTACGAGCAGTACTTC; CDR3 protein: CSAFDSTYEQYF
D gene: .; clone size: .; V gene: TRBV6-4; J gene: TRBJ2-3; CDR3 DNA: TGTGCCAGCAGTGGATCGGGGACAGATACGCAGTATTTT; CDR3 protein: CASSGSGTDTQYF
D gene: TRBD2; clone size: .; V gene: TRBV6-4; J gene: TRBJ2-1; CDR3 DNA: TGTGCCAGCAGCGCCGGTGGCGGAGGGACTAGCGTTGAGCAGTTCTTC; CDR3 protein: CASSAGGGGTSVEQFF
D gene: TRBD2; clone size: .; V gene: TRBV6-5; J gene: TRBJ2-7; CDR3 DNA: TGTGCCAGCAGTTCCCCCGGGAGGGGCTACGAGCAGTACTTC; CDR3 protein: CASSSPGRGYEQYF
D gene: .; clone size: .; V gene: TRBV14; J gene: TRBJ2-7; CDR3 DNA: TGTGCCAGCAGCCAAGAGAGGCTGACGGTTAGAGAGCAGTACTTC; CDR3 protein: CASSQERLTVREQYF
D gene: TRBD2; clone size: .; V gene: TRBV6-5; J gene: TRBJ2-1; CDR3 DNA: TGTGCCACCAGCAGAGTATCGACTAGCGGGTTTGAGCAGTTCTTC; CDR3 protein: CATSRVSTSGFEQFF
D gene: .; clone size: .; V gene: TRBV11-2; J gene: TRBJ2-7; CDR3 DNA: TGTGCCAGCAGCAACACCGACGGAGACTACGAGCAGTACTTC; CDR3 protein: CASSNTDGDYEQYF
D gene: .; clone size: .; V gene: TRBV7-8; J gene: TRBJ2-3; CDR3 DNA: TGTGCCAGCAGCCTAAGATTCGTCGACTATACGCAGTATTTT; CDR3 protein: CASSLRFVDYTQYF
D gene: TRBD2; clone size: once; V gene: TRBV18; J gene: TRBJ2-3; CDR3 DNA: TGTGCCAGCTCACCACTTCAGGCAGCGGGAGCGGCAGATACGCAGTATTTT; CDR3 protein: CASSPLQAAGAADTQYF
D gene: TRBD1; clone size: .; V gene: TRBV29-1; J gene: TRBJ1-1; CDR3 DNA: TGCAGCACCGCAGGGGGAATCGGGACTGAAGCTTTCTTT; CDR3 protein: CSTAGGIGTEAFF
D gene: .; clone size: few; V gene: TRBV28; J gene: TRBJ2-1; CDR3 DNA: TGTGCCAGCAGTCCACGGCAGCCCAGGGCGTTCTTC; CDR3 protein: CASSPRQPRAFF
D gene: .; clone size: .; V gene: TRBV9; J gene: TRBJ1-5; CDR3 DNA: TGTGCCAGCAGCGTAGACGGGGGTGGCAATCAGCCCCAGCATTTT; CDR3 protein: CASSVDGGGNQPQHF
D gene: .; clone size: .; V gene: TRBV4-1; J gene: TRBJ2-2; CDR3 DNA: TGCGCCAGCAGCTCCCTTGCGGCCGCGAACACCGGGGAGCTGTTTTTT; CDR3 protein: CASSSLAAANTGELFF